Listed here are 9 T cell receptor beta chains from one sample, sequenced in a study of response to subunit inactivated influenza vaccine. MiXCR, applied by TCRdb to the RT-PCR reads, yields one record per CDR3 protein. Of some 500,000 distinct CDR3 sequences in the sample, less than 30% were seen once. The sequencing used CD4+ T cells sorted from PBMCs, collected more than 4 days after vaccination. These receptors were taken from a man aged 45-65 years who received an inactivated influenza vaccine.

V gene TRBV9 combines with J gene TRBJ2-3; D possibly corresponds to TRBD1 (6 bases). V shed 0 bases and J shed 1 base, with 9 bases lying between them. This CDR3 is 15 amino acids long. Germline V gives CDR1 SGDLS, CDR2 YYNGEE. CDR3 protein: CASSVDRTGTDTQYF. The CDR3 nucleotides are TGTGCCAGCAGCGTAGACCGGACAGGCACAGATACGCAGTATTTT.

The sample holds a few counts of this clonotype. The chain carries TRBV29-1 and TRBJ2-7; 11 positions match TRBD1. Germline assignment: CDR1 SQVTM and CDR2 ANQGSEA. The CDR3 loop spans 14 amino acids. The junction had 4 bases not matched to a gene; V was cut back by 4 bases and J by 2 bases. This CDR3 reads CSVGEGQGAYEQYF. For the CDR3, the DNA is TGCAGCGTTGGAGAGGGACAGGGGGCCTACGAGCAGTACTTC.

The J gene is TRBJ1-1, the V gene TRBV12-3 or TRBV12-4; the D gene is possibly TRBD1 (5 bases). The CDR3 totals 14 residues. V was shortened by 3 bases and J by 5 bases, with 13 bases between the two germline ends. The CDR3 DNA follows: TGTGCCAGCAGTTTTTCCAGGGACGGAACTGAAGCTTTCTTT. It yields the protein CASSFSRDGTEAFF.

The chain has TRBV7-6 and TRBJ1-4; weak D call: TRBD1 (5 bases). This CDR3 spans 15 amino acids. Germline V gives CDR1 SGHVS, CDR2 FNYEAQ. Between the trimmed V and J ends, which lost 3 bases and 5 bases, there was a span of 13 bases. CDR3 amino acids: CASSFSTGENEKLFF. CDR3 bases: TGTGCCAGCAGCTTTAGTACAGGAGAGAATGAAAAACTGTTTTTT.

This clonotype was detected a few times. The chain links TRBV7-6 to TRBJ2-3; D possibly corresponds to TRBD1 (7 bases). Germline CDR1 reads SGHVS; CDR2 reads FNYEAQ. With 0 bases removed from V and 6 bases from J, the gap between germline ends came to 10 bases. This CDR3 spans 14 amino acids. The CDR3 loop is CASSLAPGGDTQYF. The CDR3 DNA reads TGTGCCAGCAGCTTAGCGCCAGGGGGGGATACGCAGTATTTT. Full variable domain (remainder filled in from reference TRBV7-6 and TRBJ2-3): GAGVSQSPRYKVTKRGQDVALRCDPISGHVSLYWYRQALGQGPEFLTYFNYEAQQDKSGLPNDRFSAERPEGSISTLTIQRTEQRDSAMYRCASSLAPGGDTQYFGPGTRLTVL.

In DNA form, the CDR3 reads TGCAGTGCTACGGGGCTAAGCCCGGGCACAGATACGCAGTATTTT. This encodes CSATGLSPGTDTQYF. The chain combines TRBV20-1 with TRBJ2-3, with D perhaps given as TRBD1 or TRBD2 (5 bases each). Germline loops: CDR1 DFQATT, CDR2 SNEGSKA (reference sequence). Trimming cost V 4 bases and J 1 base, with 15 bases left between them. The CDR3 consists of 15 residues.

The rearrangement links TRBV3-1 to TRBJ1-6; maybe TRBD1 (5 bases). Between the trimmed V and J ends, which lost 1 base and 6 bases, there was a span of 7 bases. The CDR3 totals 14 residues. From germline, CDR1 is LGHDT and CDR2 YNNKEL (reference sequence). CDR3 sequence: CASSQVGGNSPLHF. CDR3 nucleotides: TGTGCCAGCAGCCAAGTTGGGGGTAATTCACCCCTCCACTTT. Full variable domain (outside the CDR3, taken from reference TRBV3-1 and TRBJ1-6): DTAVSQTPKYLVTQMGNDKSIKCEQNLGHDTMYWYKQDSKKFLKIMFSYNNKELIINETVPNRFSPKSPDKAHLNLHINSLELGDSAVYFCASSQVGGNSPLHFGNGTRLTVT.

V usage is TRBV20-1 and J usage is TRBJ2-2, with D tentatively TRBD2 (6 bases). Germline V gene lookup returns CDR1 DFQATT and CDR2 SNEGSKA (reference sequence). V was cut by 0 bases and J by 2 bases, with 16 bases left in between. The length of the CDR3 is 17 residues. CDR3 sequence (DNA): TGCAGTGCTAGAGACGGTAAACGGGGGATAAACACCGGGGAGCTGTTTTTT. Amino acid sequence: CSARDGKRGINTGELFF.

This chain uses TRBV5-1 with TRBJ2-5; the D call may be TRBD1 or TRBD2 (5 bases each). Trimming cost V 0 bases and J 4 bases, with 10 bases left between them. The CDR3 consists of 14 residues. Germline V gene sequence: CDR1 SGHRS, CDR2 YFSETQ. The DNA of the CDR3 is TGCGCCAGCAGCTTGGGGGTGGGACCAGAGACCCAGTACTTC. It codes for CASSLGVGPETQYF.